Presented here are 8 T cell receptor beta chains from one specimen sequenced in a study of T cells expressing NK-cell markers. TCRdb reprocessed the 5' RACE reads and keeps a single row for each CDR3 protein, giving no DNA. The sample holds about half a million distinct CDR3 sequences. Sequencing was performed on blood T cells: a sorted CD56 or NKG2C T cell subset, CD4+ or CD8+ T cells, or bulk PBMC T cells (not recorded which). These receptor sequences come from a woman between 45 and 60 years old in good health.

This chain links TRBV11-2 with TRBJ1-1; TCRdb calls TRBD1, which cannot be checked without DNA. This CDR3 comprises 15 residues. CDR1 is SGHAT and CDR2 is FQNNGV in the germline V gene. The CDR3: CASSSPMTGGAEAFF.

The V call is TRBV12-3 or TRBV12-4, the J call TRBJ1-1; TCRdb lists TRBD1, though no DNA is available to test this call. The CDR3 contains 14 residues. CDR3 amino acids: CASSWTSQNTEAFF.

The V gene is TRBV28, the J gene TRBJ2-5; there is no DNA to check the TCRdb D call of TRBD1. Germline CDR1 reads MDHEN; CDR2 reads SYDVKM. The CDR3 covers 16 residues. The CDR3 reads CASSLTRGQGGETQYF.

The rearrangement uses TRBV12-3 or TRBV12-4 and TRBJ2-4; checking the TCRdb D call of TRBD1 is not possible without DNA. The CDR3 sequence is 14 residues long. CDR3 region: CASTTQVNLNIQYF.

The chain combines TRBV4-1 with TRBJ1-4; TCRdb selects TRBD1, and the lack of DNA leaves this call unchecked. This CDR3 comprises 17 residues. CDR1 is MGHRA, CDR2 YSYEKL, per germline. The CDR3 spells CASSPVTSGTGEKKLFF.

The chain uses TRBV5-1 and TRBJ2-1; lacking DNA, the TRBD1 call made by TCRdb goes unchecked. The CDR3 is 15 amino acids. Germline-derived CDR1 and CDR2 are SGHRS and YFSETQ. CDR3 protein: CASSLVDPGTHEQFF.

The chain has TRBV6-1 and TRBJ1-2; TCRdb's D gene call, TRBD1, goes unchecked for lack of DNA. From germline, CDR1 is MNHNS and CDR2 SASEGT. The CDR3 loop spans 13 amino acids. This CDR3 is CASSGGTGFGYTF.

The chain recombines TRBV29-1 with TRBJ2-3; TCRdb proposes TRBD1, but this gene call is untestable without DNA. The germline gives CDR1 SQVTM, CDR2 ANQGSEA. This CDR3 is built from 15 residues. CDR3 protein: CSVVDRDFITDTQYF.